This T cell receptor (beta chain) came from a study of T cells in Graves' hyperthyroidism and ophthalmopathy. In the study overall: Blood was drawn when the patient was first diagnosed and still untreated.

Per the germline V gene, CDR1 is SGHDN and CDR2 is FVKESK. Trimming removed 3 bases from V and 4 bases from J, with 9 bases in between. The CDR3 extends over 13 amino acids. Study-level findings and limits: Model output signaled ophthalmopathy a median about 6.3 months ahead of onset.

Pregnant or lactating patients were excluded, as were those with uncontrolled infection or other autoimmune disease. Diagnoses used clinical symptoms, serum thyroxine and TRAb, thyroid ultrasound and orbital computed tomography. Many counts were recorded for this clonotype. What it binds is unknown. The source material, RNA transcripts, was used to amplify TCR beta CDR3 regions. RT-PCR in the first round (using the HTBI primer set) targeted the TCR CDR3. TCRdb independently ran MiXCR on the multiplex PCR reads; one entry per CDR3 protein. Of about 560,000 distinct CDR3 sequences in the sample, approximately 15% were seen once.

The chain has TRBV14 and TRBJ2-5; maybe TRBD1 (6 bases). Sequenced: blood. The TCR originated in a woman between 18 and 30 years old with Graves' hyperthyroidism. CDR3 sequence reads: CASSHGTRETQYF. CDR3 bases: TGTGCCAGCAGCCACGGGACACGAGAGACCCAGTACTTC.